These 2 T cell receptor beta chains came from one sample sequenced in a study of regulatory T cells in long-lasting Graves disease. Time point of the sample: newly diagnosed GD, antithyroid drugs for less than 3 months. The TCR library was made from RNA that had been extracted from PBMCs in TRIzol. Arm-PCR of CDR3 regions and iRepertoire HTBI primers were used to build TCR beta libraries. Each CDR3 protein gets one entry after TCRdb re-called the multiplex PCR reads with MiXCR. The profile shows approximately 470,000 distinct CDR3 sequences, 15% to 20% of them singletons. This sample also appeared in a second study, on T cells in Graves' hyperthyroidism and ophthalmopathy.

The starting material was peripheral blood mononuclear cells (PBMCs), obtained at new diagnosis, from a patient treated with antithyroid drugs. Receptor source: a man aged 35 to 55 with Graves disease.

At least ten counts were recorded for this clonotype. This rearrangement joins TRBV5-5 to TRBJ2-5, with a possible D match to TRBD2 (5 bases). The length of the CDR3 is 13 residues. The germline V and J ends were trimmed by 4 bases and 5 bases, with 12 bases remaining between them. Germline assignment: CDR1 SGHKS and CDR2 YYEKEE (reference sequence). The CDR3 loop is CASSLGMAETQYF. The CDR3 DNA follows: TGTGCCAGCAGCCTCGGGATGGCGGAGACCCAGTACTTC.

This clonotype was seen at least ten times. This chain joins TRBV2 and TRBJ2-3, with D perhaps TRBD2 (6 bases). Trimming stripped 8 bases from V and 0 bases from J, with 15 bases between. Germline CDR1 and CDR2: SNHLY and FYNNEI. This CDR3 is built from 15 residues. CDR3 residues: CASLFGLPSTDTQYF. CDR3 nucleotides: TGTGCCAGCCTTTTCGGACTACCTAGCACAGATACGCAGTATTTT.